The source of this TCR beta chain is a study of T-cell memory formation after mild COVID-19. V lost 0 bases and J lost 5, with 26 bases in between. This CDR3 has 19 amino acids. Germline assignment: CDR1 SGHKS and CDR2 YYEKEE (reference sequence). TCRdb reanalysed the 5' RACE reads using MiXCR and keeps one entry per CDR3 protein. The sample has roughly 70,000 distinct CDR3 sequences, about a sixth seen once. Note on this clonotype: Its antigen is not identified.

Study results and limitations: CD8+ contracting clones occupied EMRA, while CD4+ ones occupied mainly CM and EM.

The origin of this receptor is an adult woman who had mild COVID-19 (a few samples of this study predate the infection). Cell type and time point are not known. J is TRBJ2-5 and V is TRBV5-5, with D possibly called TRBD1 or TRBD2 (5 bases each). The sequencing sample was made of PBMCs or a T cell subset sorted from them (not recorded which). CDR3 bases: TGTGCCAGCAGCTTGGCCGGCGGTTGGGGGTTAGGGGTGTCGGAGACCCAGTACTTC. Its protein product is CASSLAGGWGLGVSETQYF.